This T cell receptor (beta chain) was identified in a study of spatial heterogeneity in lung cancer. This clonotype was observed a few times. MiXCR was run by TCRdb on the 5' RACE reads, yielding one entry per CDR3 protein. The sample records 50,000 or so distinct CDR3 sequences, less than 8.5% being singletons. V gave up 4 bases and J gave up 0 bases; unmatched junction bases: 7. The CDR3 consists of 16 residues. CDR1 is SGHDT, CDR2 YYEEEE, per germline. The time point was: sample taken at primary tumor resection. Whole RNA came from tumor, nontumor lung or frozen PBMC and was sequenced without being sorted.

The receptor comes from a female donor with early-stage non-small cell lung cancer. This specimen was PBMCs, taken at surgery. The chain couples TRBV5-6 to TRBJ1-1; 9 positions match TRBD1. CDR3 sequence: CASSEGTGRVNTEAFF. CDR3 DNA sequence: TGTGCCAGCAGCGAAGGGACAGGGAGGGTGAACACTGAAGCTTTCTTT. Looking up the rest from reference TRBV5-6 and TRBJ1-1 gives the full variable domain: DAGVTQSPTHLIKTRGQQVTLRCSPKSGHDTVSWYQQALGQGPQFIFQYYEEEERQRGNFPDRFSGHQFPNYSSELNVNALLLGDSALYLCASSEGTGRVNTEAFFGQGTRLTVV.